Following are 32 T cell receptor beta chains from one sample sequenced in a study of cytomegalovirus exposure and HLA in healthy donors. The study ran its PCR with 60 Vbeta and 13 Jbeta primers. Assay used: immunoSEQ multiplex PCR; TCRdb lists only in-frame clones, some missing. The sample includes approximately 200,000 clones, nearly 80% of them seen just once. Sequencing was performed on PBMCs. The receptor set was obtained from a man aged 18 to 30 in good health and CMV-seronegative.

This sequence joins TRBV27 and TRBJ2-5; 13 nucleotides line up with TRBD2. The CDR3 is 14 amino acids. With V trimmed by 9 bases and J by 2 bases, 3 bases remained unmatched. Per germline, CDR1 MNHEY and CDR2 SMNVEV (reference sequence). The DNA for the CDR3 is TGTGCCAGTAGGACTAGCGGGAGACAAGAGACCCAGTACTTC. It is translated as CASRTSGRQETQYF.

The CDR3 DNA reads as TGTGCCAGCGGACAACACAGGGTAACCACCGGGGAGCTGTTTTTT. Its protein product is CASGQHRVTTGELFF. The chain carries TRBV27 and TRBJ2-2; tentative D call: TRBD1 (6 bases). Germline V gene lookup returns CDR1 MNHEY and CDR2 SMNVEV (reference sequence). Trimming shortened V by 8 bases and J by 4 bases, and 17 bases separated the two germline ends. This CDR3 region has 15 residues.

With respect to this clone: Other DNA sequences in the same sample also yield this CDR3. The rearrangement joins TRBV9 to TRBJ1-2; the D gene is possibly TRBD1 (5 bases). This CDR3 comprises 13 residues. The V end lost 0 bases, the J end lost 4 bases, and 7 bases lay between the germline ends. Germline V gene lookup returns CDR1 SGDLS and CDR2 YYNGEE. CDR3 nucleotide sequence: TGTGCCAGCAGCGTAGGCGGGGGCTATGGCTACACCTTC. It yields the protein CASSVGGGYGYTF.

The CDR3 here is CASSLASGKQETQYF. The CDR3 region has the DNA TGTGCCAGCAGCTTGGCTAGCGGGAAACAAGAGACCCAGTACTTC. V and J are TRBV7-2 and TRBJ2-5; 9 nucleotides agree with TRBD2. The CDR3 is made up of 15 amino acids. Germline V gene sequence: CDR1 SGHTA, CDR2 FQGNSA. J was trimmed by 2 bases and V by 3 bases; bases with no gene match: 4.

This sequence joins TRBV5-1 and TRBJ2-2, with D maybe TRBD2 (6 bases). In germline, CDR1 is SGHRS, CDR2 YFSETQ. Trimming took off 7 bases at V and 0 bases at J, with 19 bases between the two ends. The CDR3 is 17 amino acids. The CDR3 coding sequence is TGCGCCAGCTTATACGGAGGCGGGATCTCGAACACCGGGGAGCTGTTTTTT. Translating gives CASLYGGGISNTGELFF.

The sample holds one count of this clone. The chain combines TRBV5-1 with TRBJ1-4; no clear D gene. Germline-derived CDR1 and CDR2 are SGHRS and YFSETQ. This CDR3 has 16 residues. The V and J ends lost 0 bases and 7 bases respectively, with 16 bases between them. The CDR3 DNA is TGCGCCAGCAGCTTGGCCGGGTCTGTCCCGAGTGAAAAACTGTTTTTT. Amino acid sequence: CASSLAGSVPSEKLFF.

This clone was observed a handful of times. The V and J genes are TRBV10-3 and TRBJ2-1; 12 bases agree with TRBD2. The CDR3 has 16 amino acids. Germline V gene sequence: CDR1 ENHRY, CDR2 SYGVKD. The J segment lost 5 bases and the V segment lost 5 bases, leaving 7 bases of the junction unmatched. CDR3 loop: CAISYRLAGEDNEQFF. The CDR3 DNA follows: TGTGCCATCAGTTACAGACTAGCGGGGGAGGACAATGAGCAGTTCTTC.

The chain carries TRBV4-2 and TRBJ2-3; 12 nucleotides align to TRBD2. V gave up 4 bases and J gave up 4 bases; unmatched junction bases: 12. CDR3 length: 18 amino acids. Looked up from germline, CDR1 is LGHNA and CDR2 is YNFKEQ. CDR3 DNA sequence: TGTGCCAGCAGCCCGCAACCCGGACTAGCGGGGCCCGCAGATACGCAGTATTTT. This codes for CASSPQPGLAGPADTQYF.

This chain joins TRBV14 and TRBJ2-7; tentative D call: TRBD2 (5 bases). Germline CDR1 is SGHDN and CDR2 is FVKESK. This CDR3 spans 16 amino acids. With 4 bases removed from V and 4 bases from J, the gap between germline ends came to 20 bases. This chain's CDR3 is CASSPPGSRTFYEQYF. CDR3 nucleotide sequence: TGTGCCAGCAGCCCACCGGGATCCCGGACTTTTTACGAGCAGTACTTC.

The chain has TRBV10-2 and TRBJ2-3; no clear D gene. This CDR3 contains 13 residues. Trimming stripped 9 bases from V and 6 bases from J, with 16 bases between. Germline V gives CDR1 WSHSY, CDR2 SAAADI. In nucleotides, the CDR3 is TGCGCCAGTTCTCTCCCTCCCCTGGATACGCAGTATTTT. Residues: CASSLPPLDTQYF.

This clone appeared once. One end of the junction does not line up with germline, which may come from a read error. This chain connects TRBV29-1 to TRBJ1-1; a weak D match, TRBD1 (5 bases). In germline, CDR1 is SQVTM, CDR2 ANQGSEA. This CDR3 contains 14 residues. CDR3 DNA: TGCAGCGTGGAAGCAGGCCAGGGTTTTGGTGAAGCTTTCTTT. Protein sequence: CSVEAGQGFGEAFF.

The rearrangement uses TRBV11-3 and TRBJ2-1, with TRBD2 matching 12 bases. Germline V gene data show CDR1 as SGHNT and CDR2 as YENEEA. The CDR3 is made up of 15 amino acids. Trimming at V came to 5 bases and at J to 4 bases, leaving 3 bases not matched to a gene. The CDR3, as DNA: TGTGCCAGCAGCCCCACTAGCGGGGGGTACAATGAGCAGTTCTTC. Its protein product is CASSPTSGGYNEQFF.

This clone has a count of ten or more. The chain recombines TRBV10-3 with TRBJ2-1; tentatively, D is TRBD2 (6 bases). Germline V lookup: CDR1 ENHRY, CDR2 SYGVKD. The length of the CDR3 is 13 residues. The V and J ends lost 11 bases and 9 bases respectively, with 20 bases between them. The CDR3 loop reads CALSDYLSVEQFF. Written as DNA, the CDR3 is TGTGCCCTTTCGGACTACCTTTCTGTTGAGCAGTTCTTC.

The gene calls are TRBV6-5 and TRBJ1-5; no firm D call. The V and J ends lost 6 bases and 0 bases respectively, with 9 bases between them. Germline V lookup: CDR1 MNHEY, CDR2 SVGAGI. CDR3 length: 14 residues. The CDR3 loop is CASSLDYSNQPQHF. The CDR3, as DNA: TGTGCCAGCAGCCTAGATTATAGCAATCAGCCCCAGCATTTT.

The chain employs TRBV5-6 and TRBJ2-5; D may be TRBD2 (5 bases). Germline CDR1 is SGHDT and CDR2 is YYEEEE. The CDR3 extends over 14 amino acids. V shed 4 bases and J shed 5 bases, with 15 bases lying between them. The CDR3 DNA reads TGTGCCAGCAGCCTTATAAACGGGGTGGAGACCCAGTACTTC. This translates into CASSLINGVETQYF. Filled out from reference TRBV5-6 and TRBJ2-5, the complete variable domain reads DAGVTQSPTHLIKTRGQQVTLRCSPKSGHDTVSWYQQALGQGPQFIFQYYEEEERQRGNFPDRFSGHQFPNYSSELNVNALLLGDSALYLCASSLINGVETQYFGPGTRLLVL.

The chain joins TRBV7-2 to TRBJ2-2; D remains unclear. The CDR3 contains 16 residues. CDR1 and CDR2 (germline): SGHTA, FQGNSA. Trimming pared 2 bases from V and 2 bases from J, leaving 12 bases between. The CDR3 loop reads CASSLTGSPNTGELFF. CDR3 DNA: TGTGCCAGCAGCTTAACGGGTAGCCCTAACACCGGGGAGCTGTTTTTT.

The CDR3 nucleotides are TGTGCCACCAGCAGCAGGCCAACTGGAAACACCATATATTTT. Encoded protein: CATSSRPTGNTIYF. The chain joins TRBV15 to TRBJ1-3; D unresolved. The CDR3 length is 14 residues. Germline CDR1 reads LNHNV; CDR2 reads YYDKDF (reference sequence). V was pared by 3 bases and J by 2 bases, with 8 bases between. Full variable domain (missing parts from reference TRBV15 and TRBJ1-3): DAMVIQNPRYQVTQFGKPVTLSCSQTLNHNVMYWYQQKSSQAPKLLFHYYDKDFNNEADTPDNFQSRRPNTSFCFLDIRSPGLGDTAMYLCATSSRPTGNTIYFGEGSWLTVV.

In this sample, this clone turned up once. The rearrangement joins TRBV29-1 to TRBJ2-7; no clear D. The CDR3 totals 12 residues. Trimming took off 0 bases at V and 10 bases at J, with 13 bases between the two ends. Per germline, CDR1 SQVTM and CDR2 ANQGSEA. In nucleotides, the CDR3 is TGCAGCGTTGAAGAAAAGGCCGACTTCCAGTACTTC. Its protein product is CSVEEKADFQYF.

This clone was detected only a few times. The chain links TRBV19 to TRBJ2-5; D might be TRBD1 (5 bases). CDR1 is LNHDA and CDR2 is SQIVND in the germline V gene (reference sequence). CDR3 length: 14 amino acids. Trimming shortened V by 5 bases and J by 7 bases, and 17 bases separated the two germline ends. CDR3 nucleotides: TGTGCCAGTAGTGTCGGACACACCAGTGGGACCCAGTACTTC. This gives the protein CASSVGHTSGTQYF.

This chain uses TRBV7-9 with TRBJ1-1; no clear D gene. CDR1 SEHNR and CDR2 FQNEAQ come from the germline V gene (reference sequence). The CDR3 runs to 14 residues. Deletions cut 1 base from V and 3 bases from J, with 9 bases between. DNA for the CDR3: TGTGCCAGCAGCTTAGTGAGGGCGGACACTGAAGCTTTCTTT. Its protein is CASSLVRADTEAFF.

The V gene is TRBV5-1, the J gene TRBJ1-4; 8 positions match TRBD1. The germline gives CDR1 SGHRS, CDR2 YFSETQ. J gave up 0 bases and V 4 bases, and 2 bases lay outside the gene matches. CDR3 length: 15 residues. CDR3 in amino acids: CASSRQGPTNEKLFF. As DNA, the CDR3 is TGCGCCAGCAGCAGACAGGGGCCAACTAATGAAAAACTGTTTTTT.

This chain connects TRBV29-1 to TRBJ2-2; 8 bases fit TRBD1. CDR1 is SQVTM and CDR2 is ANQGSEA in the germline V gene. This CDR3 is 13 amino acids long. The V segment lost 3 bases and the J segment 7 bases; nucleotides outside the gene matches: 4. Written as DNA, the CDR3 is TGCAGCGTTGAGCAGGGGGCCGTCGGGGAGCTGTTTTTT. Translating it yields CSVEQGAVGELFF.

The chain couples TRBV29-1 to TRBJ2-7; 12 bases agree with TRBD1. Germline V gene data show CDR1 as SQVTM and CDR2 as ANQGSEA. Germline trimming cut 8 bases from V and 6 bases from J; bases unmatched to any gene: 11. This CDR3 contains 14 residues. The CDR3, as DNA: TGCAGCTTCGAAGGGACAGGGGGCTCTAGCGAGCAGTACTTC. It translates to CSFEGTGGSSEQYF.

The J gene is TRBJ1-3, the V gene TRBV27; 12 bases match TRBD1. The CDR3 runs to 17 residues. The V segment lost 5 bases and the J segment 1 base; nucleotides outside the gene matches: 6. Germline values: CDR1 MNHEY, CDR2 SMNVEV (reference sequence). As DNA, the CDR3 is TGTGCCAGCAGTCCAAGGGACAGGGGGCTTTCTGGAAACACCATATATTTT. Translated, it gives CASSPRDRGLSGNTIYF.

The chain links TRBV29-1 to TRBJ2-7; possibly TRBD1 for D (7 bases). This CDR3 is 15 amino acids long. The germline V and J ends were trimmed by 2 bases and 0 bases, with 14 bases remaining between them. Per germline, CDR1 SQVTM and CDR2 ANQGSEA. The CDR3 spells CSVESGGLSSYEQYF. CDR3 coding DNA: TGCAGCGTTGAATCAGGGGGGCTTAGCTCCTACGAGCAGTACTTC.

The chain links TRBV11-3 to TRBJ2-1, with D possibly TRBD2 on 5 matching bases. The CDR3 is 13 amino acids. In germline, CDR1 is SGHNT, CDR2 YENEEA. Trimming removed 5 bases at V and 10 bases at J, with 15 bases between. CDR3 sequence: CASSTTGLTEQFF. The CDR3, as DNA: TGTGCCAGCAGCACCACCGGACTGACCGAGCAGTTCTTC. Combining the CDR3 with reference TRBV11-3 and TRBJ2-1 gives the whole variable domain EAGVVQSPRYKIIEKKQPVAFWCNPISGHNTLYWYLQNLGQGPELLIRYENEEAVDDSQLPKDRFSAERLKGVDSTLKIQPAELGDSAVYLCASSTTGLTEQFFGPGTRLTVL.

The chain is built from TRBV7-3 and TRBJ2-5; D ambiguous. V lost 3 bases and J lost 0, with 5 bases in between. Germline CDR1 is SGHTA and CDR2 is FQGTGA. The CDR3 sequence is 13 residues long. CDR3 DNA: TGTGCCAGCAGCTTCCAGTACCAAGAGACCCAGTACTTC. Translation: CASSFQYQETQYF.

The rearrangement uses TRBV19 and TRBJ2-3, with 10 nucleotides matching TRBD2. The CDR3 consists of 17 residues. V trimming: 6 bases; J trimming: 4 bases; junction bases outside the gene matches: 13. Germline CDR1 reads LNHDA; CDR2 reads SQIVND (reference sequence). The CDR3 DNA sequence: TGTGCCAGTAGCCCTTGGGGGCTAGCGGGAGCCCCAGATACGCAGTATTTT. Its protein is CASSPWGLAGAPDTQYF.

The chain links TRBV7-9 to TRBJ2-3; D gene uncertain. The V and J ends lost 6 bases and 2 bases respectively, with 12 bases between them. Germline assignment: CDR1 SEHNR and CDR2 FQNEAQ (reference sequence). CDR3 size: 14 residues. CDR3 region: CASRSRNPTDTQYF. The CDR3 DNA reads TGTGCCAGCAGATCTAGGAACCCCACAGATACGCAGTATTTT.

The rearrangement links TRBV11-2 to TRBJ2-7; 9 bases map to TRBD1. The length of the CDR3 is 15 residues. The J segment lost 2 bases and the V segment lost 5 bases, leaving 7 bases of the junction unmatched. Germline lookup yields CDR1 SGHAT and CDR2 FQNNGV. CDR3 DNA sequence: TGTGCCAGCAGCCTACCCGGGACAGGGACCTACGAGCAGTACTTC. Protein: CASSLPGTGTYEQYF.

The genes are TRBV4-3 and TRBJ2-7; 8 positions agree with TRBD1. CDR1 and CDR2 (germline): LGHNA, YSLEER. V was clipped by 2 bases and J by 0 bases; unmatched bases: 3. The CDR3 has 15 residues. The CDR3 coding sequence is TGCGCCAGCAGCCAACTGACAGGGGACTCCTACGAGCAGTACTTC. It yields the protein CASSQLTGDSYEQYF.

The chain links TRBV28 to TRBJ1-1; D might be TRBD1 (6 bases). CDR3 length: 16 residues. Germline V lookup: CDR1 MDHEN, CDR2 SYDVKM. Trimming removed 5 bases at V and 3 bases at J, with 19 bases between. CDR3 amino acids: CASSPPTGQGHTEAFF. CDR3 nucleotides: TGTGCCAGCAGTCCACCGACGGGACAAGGACACACTGAAGCTTTCTTT.